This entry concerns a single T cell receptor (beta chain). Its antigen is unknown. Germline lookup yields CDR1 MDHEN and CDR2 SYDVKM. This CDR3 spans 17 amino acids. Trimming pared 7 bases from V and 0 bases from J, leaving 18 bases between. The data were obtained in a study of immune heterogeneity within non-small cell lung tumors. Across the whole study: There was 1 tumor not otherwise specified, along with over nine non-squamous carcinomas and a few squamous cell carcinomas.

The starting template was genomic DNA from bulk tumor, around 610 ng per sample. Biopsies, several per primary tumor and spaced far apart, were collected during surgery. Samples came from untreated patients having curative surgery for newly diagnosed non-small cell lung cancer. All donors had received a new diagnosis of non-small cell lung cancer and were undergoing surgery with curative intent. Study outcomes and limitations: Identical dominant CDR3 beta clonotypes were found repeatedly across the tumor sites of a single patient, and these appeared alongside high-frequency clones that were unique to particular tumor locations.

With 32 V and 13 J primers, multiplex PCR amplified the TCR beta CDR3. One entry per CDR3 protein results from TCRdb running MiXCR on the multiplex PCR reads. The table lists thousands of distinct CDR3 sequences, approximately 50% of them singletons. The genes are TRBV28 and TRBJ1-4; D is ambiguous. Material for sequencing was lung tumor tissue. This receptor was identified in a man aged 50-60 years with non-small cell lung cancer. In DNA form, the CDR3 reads TGTGCCAGCATTCAGTTGGCCTCACGGTCAACTAATGAAAAACTGTTTTTT. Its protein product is CASIQLASRSTNEKLFF.